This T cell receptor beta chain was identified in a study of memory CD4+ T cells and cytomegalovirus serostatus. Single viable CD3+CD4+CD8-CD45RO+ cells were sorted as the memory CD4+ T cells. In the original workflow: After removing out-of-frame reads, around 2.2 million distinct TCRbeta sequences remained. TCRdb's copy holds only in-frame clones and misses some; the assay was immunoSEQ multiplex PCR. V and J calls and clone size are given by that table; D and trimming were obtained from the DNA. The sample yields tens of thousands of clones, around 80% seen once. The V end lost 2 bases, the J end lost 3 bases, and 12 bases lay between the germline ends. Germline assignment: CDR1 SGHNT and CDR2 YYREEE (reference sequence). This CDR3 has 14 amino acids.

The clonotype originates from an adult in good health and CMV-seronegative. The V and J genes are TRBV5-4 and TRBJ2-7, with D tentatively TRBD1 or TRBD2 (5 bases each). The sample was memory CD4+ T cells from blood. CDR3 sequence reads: CASSFPGTLYEQYF. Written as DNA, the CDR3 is TGTGCCAGCAGCTTTCCCGGGACCCTCTACGAGCAGTACTTC.